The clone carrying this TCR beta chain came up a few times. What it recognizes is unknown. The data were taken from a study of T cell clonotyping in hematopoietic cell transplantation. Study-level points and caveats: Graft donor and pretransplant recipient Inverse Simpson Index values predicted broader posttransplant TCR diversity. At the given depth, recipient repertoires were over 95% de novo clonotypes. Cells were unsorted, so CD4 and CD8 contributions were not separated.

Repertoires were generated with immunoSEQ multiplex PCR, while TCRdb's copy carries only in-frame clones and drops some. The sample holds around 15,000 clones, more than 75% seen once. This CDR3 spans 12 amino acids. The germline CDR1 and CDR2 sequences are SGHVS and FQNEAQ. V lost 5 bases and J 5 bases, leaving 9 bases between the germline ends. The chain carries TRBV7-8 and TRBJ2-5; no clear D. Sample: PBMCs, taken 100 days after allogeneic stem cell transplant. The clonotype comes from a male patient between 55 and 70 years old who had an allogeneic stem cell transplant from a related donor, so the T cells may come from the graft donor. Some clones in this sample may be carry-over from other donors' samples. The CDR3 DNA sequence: TGTGCCAGCAGCCCCCAGATGGAGACCCAGTACTTC. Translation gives CASSPQMETQYF.